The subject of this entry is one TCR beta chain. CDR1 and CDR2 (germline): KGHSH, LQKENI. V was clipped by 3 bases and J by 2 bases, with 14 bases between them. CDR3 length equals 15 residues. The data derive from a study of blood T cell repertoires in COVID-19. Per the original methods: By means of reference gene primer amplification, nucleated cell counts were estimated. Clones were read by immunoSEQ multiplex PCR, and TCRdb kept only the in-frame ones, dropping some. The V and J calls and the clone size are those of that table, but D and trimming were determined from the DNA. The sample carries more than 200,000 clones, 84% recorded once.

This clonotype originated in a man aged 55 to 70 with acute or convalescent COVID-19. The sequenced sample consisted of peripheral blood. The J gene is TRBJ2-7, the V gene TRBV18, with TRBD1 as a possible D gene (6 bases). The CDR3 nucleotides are TGTGCCAGCTCACCTGAGGCAGGGGCAGCCTACGAGCAGTACTTC. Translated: CASSPEAGAAYEQYF.